The clone carrying this T cell receptor (beta chain) was seen a handful of times. These data are taken from a study of liver allograft versus peripheral blood T cells. At the level of the study: Intrahepatic T cell receptor repertoires from transplanted livers were compared against repertoires in recipients' peripheral blood.

TCRdb ran MiXCR on the reads and lists one entry per CDR3 protein. The data contain 2,000 to 3,000 distinct CDR3 sequences, around 17% of them seen just once; the ten biggest clones take up 15% to 18%. The V and J ends lost 9 bases and 4 bases respectively, with 7 bases between them. There are 12 residues in the CDR3. V and J are TRBV12-3 or TRBV12-4 and TRBJ1-6; no firm D call. The source is a human patient who had a liver transplant. A share of the T cells may be of graft donor origin. CDR3 sequence: CARTAYNSPLHF. The CDR3 region has the DNA TGTGCCAGGACGGCTTATAATTCACCCCTCCACTTT.